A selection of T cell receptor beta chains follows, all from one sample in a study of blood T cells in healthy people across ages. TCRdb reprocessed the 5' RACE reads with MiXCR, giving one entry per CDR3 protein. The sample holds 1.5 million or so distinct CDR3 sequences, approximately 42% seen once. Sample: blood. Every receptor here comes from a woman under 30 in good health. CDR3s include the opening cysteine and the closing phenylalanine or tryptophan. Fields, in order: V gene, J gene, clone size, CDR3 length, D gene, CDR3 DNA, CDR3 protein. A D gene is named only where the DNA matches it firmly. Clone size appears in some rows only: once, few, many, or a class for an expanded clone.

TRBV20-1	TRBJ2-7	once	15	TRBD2	TGCAGTGCCCCAGATCTGACTAGCTCCCCCAATGAGCAGTACTTC	CSAPDLTSSPNEQYF
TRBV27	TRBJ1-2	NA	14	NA	TGTGCCAGCAGGCCCCGGAGGGAAACAAATGGCTACACCTTC	CASRPRRETNGYTF
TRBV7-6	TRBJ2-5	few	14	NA	TGTGCCAGCAGCCAACAACCGTACCAAGAGACCCAGTACTTC	CASSQQPYQETQYF
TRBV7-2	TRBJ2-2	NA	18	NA	TGTGCCAGCAGCTTAACCCCGACAGGAAGAGGGAACACCGGGGAGCTGTTTTTT	CASSLTPTGRGNTGELFF
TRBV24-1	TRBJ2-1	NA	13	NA	TGTGCCACCAGTGAGCGGGACGACAATGAGCAGTTCTTC	CATSERDDNEQFF
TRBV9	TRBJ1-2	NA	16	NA	TGTGCCAGCAGCGTAGAACCGAGGGCCCTAGACTATGGCTACACCTTC	CASSVEPRALDYGYTF
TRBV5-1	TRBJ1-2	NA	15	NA	TGCGCCAGCAGCTCCCGGACAGCTTCTAACTATGGCTACACCTTC	CASSSRTASNYGYTF
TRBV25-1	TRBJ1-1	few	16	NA	TGTGCCAGCAGTGATCACCAGGGCCGGAAGAACACTGAAGCTTTCTTT	CASSDHQGRKNTEAFF
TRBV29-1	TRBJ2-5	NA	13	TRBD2	TGCAGCGTTGACAGGGAGGGAGGAGAGACCCAGTACTTC	CSVDREGGETQYF
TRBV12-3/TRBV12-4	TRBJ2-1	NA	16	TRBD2	TGTGCCCGCAGTTTAAAAGCGGGGGTGACGTACAATGAGCAGTTCTTC	CARSLKAGVTYNEQFF
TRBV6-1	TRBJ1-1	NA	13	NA	TGTGCCAGCACAGTCAGTCGAAGTACTGAAGCTTTCTTT	CASTVSRSTEAFF
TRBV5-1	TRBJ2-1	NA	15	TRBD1	TGCGCCAGCAGGCTTAGACAGGGCTACGACAATGAGCAGTTCTTC	CASRLRQGYDNEQFF
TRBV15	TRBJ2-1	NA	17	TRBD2	TGTGCCACCGGCACCCGACTAGCGGTGAGCTCCTACAATGAGCAGTTCTTC	CATGTRLAVSSYNEQFF
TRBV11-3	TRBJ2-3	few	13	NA	TGTGCCAGCAGCGGTGAGACCATAGATACGCAGTATTTT	CASSGETIDTQYF
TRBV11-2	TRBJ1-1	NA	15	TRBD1	TGTGCCAGCAGCTTAGAGCGGGGACAGGGGAGTGAAGCTTTCTTT	CASSLERGQGSEAFF
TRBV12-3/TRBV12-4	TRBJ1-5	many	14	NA	TGTGCCAGCAGTCCCGACGGATACAATCAGCCCCAGCATTTT	CASSPDGYNQPQHF
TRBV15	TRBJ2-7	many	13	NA	TGTGCCACCAGCCGCGGACAGTTCTACGAGCAGTACTTC	CATSRGQFYEQYF
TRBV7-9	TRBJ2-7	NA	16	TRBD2	TGTGCCAGCAGCTTAGAGACTAGCGGGAATTCCTACGAGCAGTACTTC	CASSLETSGNSYEQYF
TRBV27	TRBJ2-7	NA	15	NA	TGTGCCAGCAGTATTCGGGACGGAGACACCTACGAGCAGTACTTC	CASSIRDGDTYEQYF
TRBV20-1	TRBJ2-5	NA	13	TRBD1	TGCAGTGCTGAGACAGGGGTGAAAGAGACCCAGTACTTC	CSAETGVKETQYF
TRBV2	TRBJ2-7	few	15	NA	TGTGCCAGCAGTAACCGGGACTGGTACTACAATGAGCAGTACTTC	CASSNRDWYYNEQYF
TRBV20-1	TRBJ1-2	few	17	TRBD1	TGCAGTGCTAGAGGACAGGGGGCGCGGGAAGCTAACTATGGCTACACCTTC	CSARGQGAREANYGYTF
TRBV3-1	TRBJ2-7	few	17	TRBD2	TGTGCCAGCAGCCGAGGGACTAGCGGGGGCCTATACAATGAGCAGTACTTC	CASSRGTSGGLYNEQYF
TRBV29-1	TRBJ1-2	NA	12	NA	TGCAGCGTTGGGGGTCCCTCCTATGGCTACACCTTC	CSVGGPSYGYTF
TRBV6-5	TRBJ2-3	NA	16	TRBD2	TGTGCCAGCAGCCCAAGTCCGGCGGGGGTAACAGATACGCAGTATTTT	CASSPSPAGVTDTQYF
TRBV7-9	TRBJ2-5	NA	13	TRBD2	TGTGCCAGCGAAGTAGGGACTAGAAAGACCCAGTACTTC	CASEVGTRKTQYF
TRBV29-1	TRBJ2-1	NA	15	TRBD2	TGCAGCGTCGTAAGAGCGGGAAGCTCCTACAATGAGCAGTTCTTC	CSVVRAGSSYNEQFF
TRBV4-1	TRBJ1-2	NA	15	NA	TGCGCCAGCAGCCAAGCGGTCAGACGCAACTATGGCTACACCTTC	CASSQAVRRNYGYTF
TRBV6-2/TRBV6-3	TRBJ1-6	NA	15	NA	TGTGCCAGCAGGTTCCGGGTGACCACGGACTCACCCCTCCACTTT	CASRFRVTTDSPLHF
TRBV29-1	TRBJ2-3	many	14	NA	TGCAGCTGCCCCCGGGGTACCCCCACAGATACGCAGTATTTT	CSCPRGTPTDTQYF
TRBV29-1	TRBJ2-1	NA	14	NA	TGCAGCGGGACCCGGGACCTCGGCTGGAATGAGCAGTTCTTC	CSGTRDLGWNEQFF
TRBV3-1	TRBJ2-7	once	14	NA	TGTGCCAGCAGCCCCCGCAGGAGCTCCTACGAGCAGTACTTC	CASSPRRSSYEQYF
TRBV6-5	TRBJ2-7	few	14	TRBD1	TGTGCCAGCAGTTACGGGACAGAGGAATACGAGCAGTACTTC	CASSYGTEEYEQYF